This T cell receptor beta chain was recorded in a study of blood T cells in healthy people across ages. Broader study findings: Naive CD4+ cell counts and diversity both ran higher in long-lived than in aged donors. TCR beta diversity was tightly associated with the proportion of naive T cells.

For the second PCR, which ran for 7 to 11 cycles, a sample-barcoded 5' primer and a J-beta primer mix were used. TCRdb itself ran the 5' RACE reads through MiXCR, one entry per CDR3 protein. This table holds 500,000 to 700,000 distinct CDR3 sequences, roughly 30% found once. The CDR3 loop spans 12 amino acids. Looked up from germline, CDR1 is SQVTM and CDR2 is ANQGSEA. With 5 bases clipped from V and 5 bases from J, the junction kept 3 bases outside the gene matches. This clonotype was seen a few times. Its cognate antigen is unknown. This sequence originates from a woman aged 80 or older in good health. The sample was blood. The chain combines TRBV29-1 with TRBJ1-1; 9 bases align to TRBD1. The CDR3 here is CSVTGGPTEAFF. CDR3 nucleotide sequence: TGCAGCGTTACAGGGGGCCCTACTGAAGCTTTCTTT.